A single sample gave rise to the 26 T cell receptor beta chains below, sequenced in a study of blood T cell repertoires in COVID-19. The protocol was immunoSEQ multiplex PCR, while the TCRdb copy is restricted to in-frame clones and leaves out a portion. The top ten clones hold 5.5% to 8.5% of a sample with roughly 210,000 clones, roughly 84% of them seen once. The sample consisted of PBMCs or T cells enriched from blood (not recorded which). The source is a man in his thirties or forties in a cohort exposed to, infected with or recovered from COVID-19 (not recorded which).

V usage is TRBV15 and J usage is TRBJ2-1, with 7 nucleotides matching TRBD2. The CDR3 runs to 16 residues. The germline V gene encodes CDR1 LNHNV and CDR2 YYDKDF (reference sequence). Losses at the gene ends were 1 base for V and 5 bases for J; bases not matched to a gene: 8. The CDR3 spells CATSRGRRERHNEQFF. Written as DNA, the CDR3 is TGTGCCACCAGCAGAGGGCGGCGGGAGCGCCACAATGAGCAGTTCTTC. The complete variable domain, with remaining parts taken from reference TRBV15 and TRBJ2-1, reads DAMVIQNPRYQVTQFGKPVTLSCSQTLNHNVMYWYQQKSSQAPKLLFHYYDKDFNNEADTPDNFQSRRPNTSFCFLDIRSPGLGDTAMYLCATSRGRRERHNEQFFGPGTRLTVL.

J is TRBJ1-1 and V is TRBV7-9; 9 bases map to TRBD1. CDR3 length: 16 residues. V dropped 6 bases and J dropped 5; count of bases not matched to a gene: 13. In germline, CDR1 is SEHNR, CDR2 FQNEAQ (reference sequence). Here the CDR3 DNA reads TGTGCCAGCAGAGGGGGACAGGGACTTCAGGGGACTGAAGCTTTCTTT. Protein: CASRGGQGLQGTEAFF.

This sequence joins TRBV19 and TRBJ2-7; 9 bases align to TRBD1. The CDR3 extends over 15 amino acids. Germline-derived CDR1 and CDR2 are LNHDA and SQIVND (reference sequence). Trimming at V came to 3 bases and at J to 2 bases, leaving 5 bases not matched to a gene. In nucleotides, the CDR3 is TGTGCCAGTAGTATCTCCGGGACAGGGACCTACGAGCAGTACTTC. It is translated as CASSISGTGTYEQYF.

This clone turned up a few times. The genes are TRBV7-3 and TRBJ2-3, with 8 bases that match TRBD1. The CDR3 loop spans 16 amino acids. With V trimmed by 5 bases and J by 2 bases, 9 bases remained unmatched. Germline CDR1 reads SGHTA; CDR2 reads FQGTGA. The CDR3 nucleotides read TGTGCCAGCAGCGATGCAGGGGGCAAAGACACAGATACGCAGTATTTT. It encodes CASSDAGGKDTDTQYF.

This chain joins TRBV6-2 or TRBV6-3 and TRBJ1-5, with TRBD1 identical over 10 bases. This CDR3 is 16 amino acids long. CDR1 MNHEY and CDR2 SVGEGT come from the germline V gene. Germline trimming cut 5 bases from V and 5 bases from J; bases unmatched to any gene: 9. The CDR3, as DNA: TGTGCCAGCAGTCCGGACAGGGGGGAATATTATCAGCCCCAGCATTTT. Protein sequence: CASSPDRGEYYQPQHF.

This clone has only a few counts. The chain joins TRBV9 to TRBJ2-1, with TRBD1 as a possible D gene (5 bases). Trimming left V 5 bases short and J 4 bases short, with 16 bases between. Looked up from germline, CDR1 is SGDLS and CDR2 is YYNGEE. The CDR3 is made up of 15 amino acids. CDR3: CASSSRDARYNEQFF. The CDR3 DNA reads TGTGCCAGCAGTTCCAGGGATGCGAGGTACAATGAGCAGTTCTTC. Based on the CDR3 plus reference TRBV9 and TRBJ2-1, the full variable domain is DSGVTQTPKHLITATGQRVTLRCSPRSGDLSVYWYQQSLDQGLQFLIQYYNGEERAKGNILERFSAQQFPDLHSELNLSSLELGDSALYFCASSSRDARYNEQFFGPGTRLTVL.

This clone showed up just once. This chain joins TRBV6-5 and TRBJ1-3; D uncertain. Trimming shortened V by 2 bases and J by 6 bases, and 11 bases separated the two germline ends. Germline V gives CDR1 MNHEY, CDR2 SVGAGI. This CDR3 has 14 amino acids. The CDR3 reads CASSYGGSLNTIYF. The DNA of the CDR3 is TGTGCCAGCAGTTACGGCGGCAGCTTAAACACCATATATTTT.

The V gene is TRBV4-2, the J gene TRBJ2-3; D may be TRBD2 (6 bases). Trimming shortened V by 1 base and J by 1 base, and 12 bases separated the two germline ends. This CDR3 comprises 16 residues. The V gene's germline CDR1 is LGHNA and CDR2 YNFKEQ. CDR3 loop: CASSQVEGGGTDTQYF. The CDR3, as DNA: TGTGCCAGCAGCCAAGTCGAGGGAGGAGGCACAGATACGCAGTATTTT.

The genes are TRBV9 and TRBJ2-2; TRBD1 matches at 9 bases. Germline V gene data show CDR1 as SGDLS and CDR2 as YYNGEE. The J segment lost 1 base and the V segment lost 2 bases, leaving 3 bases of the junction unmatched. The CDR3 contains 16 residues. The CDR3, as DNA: TGTGCCAGCAGCGTTCGGACAGGGGTGAACACCGGGGAGCTGTTTTTT. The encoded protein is CASSVRTGVNTGELFF.

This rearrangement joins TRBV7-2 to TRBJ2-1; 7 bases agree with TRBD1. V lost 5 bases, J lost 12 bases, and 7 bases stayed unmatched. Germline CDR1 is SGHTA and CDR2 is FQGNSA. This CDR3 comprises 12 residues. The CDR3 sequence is CASSTRTGRQFF. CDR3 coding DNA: TGTGCCAGCAGCACCCGGACAGGACGGCAGTTCTTC.

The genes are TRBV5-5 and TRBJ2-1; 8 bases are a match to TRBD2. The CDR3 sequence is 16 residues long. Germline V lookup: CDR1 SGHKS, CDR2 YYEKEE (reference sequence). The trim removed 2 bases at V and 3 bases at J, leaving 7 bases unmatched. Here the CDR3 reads CASSFVIAGGYNEQFF. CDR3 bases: TGTGCCAGCAGCTTCGTGATCGCGGGAGGCTACAATGAGCAGTTCTTC.

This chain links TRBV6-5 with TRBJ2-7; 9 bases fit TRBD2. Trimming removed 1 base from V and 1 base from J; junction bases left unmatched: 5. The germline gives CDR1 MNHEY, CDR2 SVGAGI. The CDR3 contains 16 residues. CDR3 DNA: TGTGCCAGCAGTTACTTCCGGACTAGCGAGTCCTACGAGCAGTACTTC. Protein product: CASSYFRTSESYEQYF.

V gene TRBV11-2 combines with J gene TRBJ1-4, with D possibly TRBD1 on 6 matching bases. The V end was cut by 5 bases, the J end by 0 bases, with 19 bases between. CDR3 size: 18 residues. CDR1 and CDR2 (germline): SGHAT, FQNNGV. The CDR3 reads CASSPPQGNPATNEKLFF. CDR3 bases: TGTGCCAGCAGCCCACCACAGGGTAACCCTGCAACTAATGAAAAACTGTTTTTT. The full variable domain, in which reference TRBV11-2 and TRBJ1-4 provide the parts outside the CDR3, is EAGVAQSPRYKIIEKRQSVAFWCNPISGHATLYWYQQILGQGPKLLIQFQNNGVVDDSQLPKDRFSAERLKGVDSTLKIQPAKLEDSAVYLCASSPPQGNPATNEKLFFGSGTQLSVL.

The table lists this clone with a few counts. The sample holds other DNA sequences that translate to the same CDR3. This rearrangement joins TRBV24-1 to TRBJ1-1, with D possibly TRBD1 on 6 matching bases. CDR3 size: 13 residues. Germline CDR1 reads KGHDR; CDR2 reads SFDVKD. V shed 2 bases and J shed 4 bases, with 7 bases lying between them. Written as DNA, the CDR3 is TGTGCCACCAGTGATTGGGGGCGCACTGAAGCTTTCTTT. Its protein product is CATSDWGRTEAFF.

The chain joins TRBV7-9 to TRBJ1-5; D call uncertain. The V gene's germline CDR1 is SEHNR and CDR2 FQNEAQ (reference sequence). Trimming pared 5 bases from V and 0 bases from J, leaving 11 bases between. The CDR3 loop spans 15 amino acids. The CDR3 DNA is TGTGCCAGCAGCCCCAGCGGGAGTAGCAATCAGCCCCAGCATTTT. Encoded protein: CASSPSGSSNQPQHF.

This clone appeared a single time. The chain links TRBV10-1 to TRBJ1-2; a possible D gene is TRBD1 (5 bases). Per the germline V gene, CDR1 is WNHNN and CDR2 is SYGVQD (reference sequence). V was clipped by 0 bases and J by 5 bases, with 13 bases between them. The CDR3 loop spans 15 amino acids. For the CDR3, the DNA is TGCGCCAGCAGTGAGTCCCGTACAGGCCCTTATGGCTACACCTTC. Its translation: CASSESRTGPYGYTF.

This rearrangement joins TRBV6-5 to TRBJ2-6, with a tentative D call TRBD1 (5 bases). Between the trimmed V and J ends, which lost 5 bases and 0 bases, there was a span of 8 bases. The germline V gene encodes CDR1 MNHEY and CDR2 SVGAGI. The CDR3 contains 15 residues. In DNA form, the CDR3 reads TGTGCCAGCAGTCTCGACAGCTCTGGGGCCAACGTCCTGACTTTC. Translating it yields CASSLDSSGANVLTF.

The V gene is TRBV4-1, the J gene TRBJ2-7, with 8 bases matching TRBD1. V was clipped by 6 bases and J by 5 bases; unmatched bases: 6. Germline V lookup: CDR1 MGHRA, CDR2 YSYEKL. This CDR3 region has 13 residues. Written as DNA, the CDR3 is TGCGCCAGCAGTTCTTCAGGGGGCGACGAGCAGTACTTC. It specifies CASSSSGGDEQYF.

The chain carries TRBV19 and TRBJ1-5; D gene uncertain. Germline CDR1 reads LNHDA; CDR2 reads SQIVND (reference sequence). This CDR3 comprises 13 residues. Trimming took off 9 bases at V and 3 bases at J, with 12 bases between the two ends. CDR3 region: CASSGRPNQPQHF. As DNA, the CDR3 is TGTGCCAGCTCTGGGCGCCCCAATCAGCCCCAGCATTTT.

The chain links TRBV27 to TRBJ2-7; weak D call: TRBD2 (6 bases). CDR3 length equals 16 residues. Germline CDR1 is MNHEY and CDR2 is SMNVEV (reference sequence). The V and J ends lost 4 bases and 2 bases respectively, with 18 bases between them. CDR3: CASSSGLFLNAYEQYF. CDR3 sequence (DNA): TGTGCCAGCAGTTCCGGACTATTTCTAAATGCCTACGAGCAGTACTTC.

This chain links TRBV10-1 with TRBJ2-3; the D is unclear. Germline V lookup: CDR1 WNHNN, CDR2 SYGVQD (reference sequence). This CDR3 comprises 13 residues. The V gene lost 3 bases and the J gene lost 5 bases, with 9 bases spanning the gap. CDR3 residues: CASSDSTLDTQYF. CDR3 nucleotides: TGCGCCAGCAGTGATAGTACGCTAGATACGCAGTATTTT.

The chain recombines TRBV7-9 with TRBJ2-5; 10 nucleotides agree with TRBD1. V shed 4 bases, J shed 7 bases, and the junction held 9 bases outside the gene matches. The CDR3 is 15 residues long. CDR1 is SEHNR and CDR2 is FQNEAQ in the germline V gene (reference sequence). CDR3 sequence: CASSSSTGGGGTQYF. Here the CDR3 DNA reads TGTGCCAGCAGCTCATCGACAGGGGGCGGCGGGACCCAGTACTTC.

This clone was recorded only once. The CDR3 DNA is TGTGCCAGCAGGCGTATCACAGATACGCAGTATTTT. Translated, it gives CASRRITDTQYF. The chain couples TRBV28 to TRBJ2-3; D gene unclear. Trimming cost V 6 bases and J 2 bases, with 6 bases left between them. CDR1 is MDHEN and CDR2 is SYDVKM in the germline V gene. CDR3 length: 12 amino acids.

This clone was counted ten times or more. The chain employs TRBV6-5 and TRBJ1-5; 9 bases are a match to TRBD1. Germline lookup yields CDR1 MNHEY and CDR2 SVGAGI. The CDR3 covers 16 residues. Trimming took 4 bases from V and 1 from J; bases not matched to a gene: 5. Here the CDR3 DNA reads TGTGCCAGCAGTTCCTGGGACAGGGAGAGCAATCAGCCCCAGCATTTT. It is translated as CASSSWDRESNQPQHF.

CDR3 protein: CASSRDRERQPQHF. Written as DNA, the CDR3 is TGTGCCAGCAGTCGGGACAGGGAGAGGCAGCCCCAGCATTTT. This chain connects TRBV7-2 to TRBJ1-5; 9 bases fit TRBD1. Trimming cost V 6 bases and J 7 bases; bases outside gene matches: 7. CDR3 length: 14 amino acids. The germline gives CDR1 SGHTA, CDR2 FQGNSA.

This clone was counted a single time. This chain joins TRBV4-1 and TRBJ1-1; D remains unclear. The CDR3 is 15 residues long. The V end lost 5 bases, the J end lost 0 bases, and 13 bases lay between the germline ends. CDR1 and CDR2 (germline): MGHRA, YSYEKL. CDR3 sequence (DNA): TGCGCCAGCAGCAACGTCGGGTATATGAACACTGAAGCTTTCTTT. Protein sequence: CASSNVGYMNTEAFF.